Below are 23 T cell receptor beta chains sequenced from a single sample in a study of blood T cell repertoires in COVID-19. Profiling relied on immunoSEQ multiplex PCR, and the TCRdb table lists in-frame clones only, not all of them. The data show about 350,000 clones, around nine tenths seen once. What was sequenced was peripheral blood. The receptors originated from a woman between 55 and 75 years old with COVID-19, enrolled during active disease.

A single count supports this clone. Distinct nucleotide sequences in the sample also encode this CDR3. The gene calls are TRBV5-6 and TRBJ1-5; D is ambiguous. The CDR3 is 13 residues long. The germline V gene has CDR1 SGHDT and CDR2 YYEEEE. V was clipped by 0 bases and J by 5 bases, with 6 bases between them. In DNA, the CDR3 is TGTGCCAGCAGCTTGGACAGAGATCAGCCCCAGCATTTT. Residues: CASSLDRDQPQHF.

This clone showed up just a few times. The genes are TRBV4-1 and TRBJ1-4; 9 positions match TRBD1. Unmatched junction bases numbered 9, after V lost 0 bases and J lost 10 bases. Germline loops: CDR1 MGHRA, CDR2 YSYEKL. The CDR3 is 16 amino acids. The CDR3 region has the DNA TGCGCCAGCAGCCAAGATGTGGGGACAGGGAGCGGAAAACTGTTTTTT. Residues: CASSQDVGTGSGKLFF.

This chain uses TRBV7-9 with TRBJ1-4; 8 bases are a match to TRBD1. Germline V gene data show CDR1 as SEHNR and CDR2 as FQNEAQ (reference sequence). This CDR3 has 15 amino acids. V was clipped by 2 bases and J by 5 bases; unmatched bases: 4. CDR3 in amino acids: CASSLKQGDNEKLFF. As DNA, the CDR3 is TGTGCCAGCAGCTTAAAACAGGGGGACAATGAAAAACTGTTTTTT.

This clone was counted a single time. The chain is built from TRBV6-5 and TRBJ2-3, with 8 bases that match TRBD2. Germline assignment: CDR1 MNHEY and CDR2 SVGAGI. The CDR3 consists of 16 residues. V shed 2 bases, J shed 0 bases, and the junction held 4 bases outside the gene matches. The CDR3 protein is CASSYRSSGSTDTQYF. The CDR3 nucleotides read TGTGCCAGCAGTTACAGGTCTAGCGGGAGCACAGATACGCAGTATTTT.

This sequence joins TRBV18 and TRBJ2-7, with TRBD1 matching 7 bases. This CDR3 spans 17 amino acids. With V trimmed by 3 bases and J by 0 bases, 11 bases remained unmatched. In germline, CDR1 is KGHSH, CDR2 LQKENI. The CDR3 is CASSPQGTATYSYEQYF. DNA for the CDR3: TGTGCCAGCTCACCGCAAGGGACAGCCACTTACTCCTACGAGCAGTACTTC. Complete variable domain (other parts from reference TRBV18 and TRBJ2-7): NAGVMQNPRHLVRRRGQEARLRCSPMKGHSHVYWYRQLPEEGLKFMVYLQKENIIDESGMPKERFSAEFPKEGPSILRIQQVVRGDSAAYFCASSPQGTATYSYEQYFGPGTRLTVT.

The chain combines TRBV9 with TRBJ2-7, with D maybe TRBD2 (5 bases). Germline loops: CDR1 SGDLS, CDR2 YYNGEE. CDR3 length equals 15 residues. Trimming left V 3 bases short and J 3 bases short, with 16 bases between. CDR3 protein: CASSADRASFYEQYF. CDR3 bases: TGTGCCAGCAGCGCAGATCGGGCTAGCTTCTACGAGCAGTACTTC.

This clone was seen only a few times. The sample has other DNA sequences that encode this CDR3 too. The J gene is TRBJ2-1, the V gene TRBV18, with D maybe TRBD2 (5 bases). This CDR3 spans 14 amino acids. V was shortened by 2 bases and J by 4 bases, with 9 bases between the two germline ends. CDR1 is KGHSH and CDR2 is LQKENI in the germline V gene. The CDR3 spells CASSPRGSYNEQFF. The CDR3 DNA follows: TGTGCCAGCTCACCAAGAGGGTCTTACAATGAGCAGTTCTTC.

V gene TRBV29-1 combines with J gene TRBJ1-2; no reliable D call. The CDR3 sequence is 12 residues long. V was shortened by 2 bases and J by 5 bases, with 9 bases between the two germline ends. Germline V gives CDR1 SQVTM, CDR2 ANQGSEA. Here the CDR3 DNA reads TGCAGCGTTGAAAGTCCGACTTATGGCTACACCTTC. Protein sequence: CSVESPTYGYTF.

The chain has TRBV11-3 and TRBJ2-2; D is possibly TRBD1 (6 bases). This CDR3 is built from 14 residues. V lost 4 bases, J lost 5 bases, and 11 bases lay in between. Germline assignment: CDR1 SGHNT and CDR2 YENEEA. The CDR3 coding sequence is TGTGCCAGCAGCTCGACAGGAGAGACCGGGGAGCTGTTTTTT. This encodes CASSSTGETGELFF. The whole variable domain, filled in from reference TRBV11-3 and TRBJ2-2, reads EAGVVQSPRYKIIEKKQPVAFWCNPISGHNTLYWYLQNLGQGPELLIRYENEEAVDDSQLPKDRFSAERLKGVDSTLKIQPAELGDSAVYLCASSSTGETGELFFGEGSRLTVL.

CDR3 DNA sequence: TGCAGTGCTAGTTTGGGCAGGGGGCGCAACTACGAGCAGTACTTC. Its protein is CSASLGRGRNYEQYF. V usage is TRBV20-1 and J usage is TRBJ2-7, with TRBD1 identical over 8 bases. V dropped 3 bases and J dropped 3; count of bases not matched to a gene: 10. The CDR3 is 15 amino acids. Germline-derived CDR1 and CDR2 are DFQATT and SNEGSKA (reference sequence).

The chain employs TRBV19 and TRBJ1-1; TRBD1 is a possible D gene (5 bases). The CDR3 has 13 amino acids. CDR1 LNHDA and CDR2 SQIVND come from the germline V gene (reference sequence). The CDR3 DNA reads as TGTGCAGCCGGCGCAGGGTTGAACACTGAAGCTTTCTTT. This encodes CAAGAGLNTEAFF.

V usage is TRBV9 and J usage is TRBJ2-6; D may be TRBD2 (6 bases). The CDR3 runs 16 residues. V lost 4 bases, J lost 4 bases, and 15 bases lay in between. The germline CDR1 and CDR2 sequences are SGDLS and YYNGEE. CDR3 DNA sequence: TGTGCCAGCAGCCCACCGGGACTCTCCGGGGCCAACGTCCTGACTTTC. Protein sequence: CASSPPGLSGANVLTF.

The CDR3 DNA is TGCGCCAGCAGCTTGGAACAGGGTATGGACGGCTACACCTTC. Translating it yields CASSLEQGMDGYTF. J is TRBJ1-2 and V is TRBV5-1, with a possible D match to TRBD1 (6 bases). CDR1 is SGHRS, CDR2 YFSETQ, per germline. The CDR3 has 14 amino acids. The ends were cut back, 0 bases at V and 8 bases at J, with 14 bases in the middle.

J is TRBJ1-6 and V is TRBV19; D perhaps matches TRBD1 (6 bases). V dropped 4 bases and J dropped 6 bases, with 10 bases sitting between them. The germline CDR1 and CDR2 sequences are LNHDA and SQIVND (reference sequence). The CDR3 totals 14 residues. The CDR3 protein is CASSTGQFNSPLHF. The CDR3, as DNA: TGTGCCAGTAGTACAGGACAGTTTAATTCACCCCTCCACTTT.

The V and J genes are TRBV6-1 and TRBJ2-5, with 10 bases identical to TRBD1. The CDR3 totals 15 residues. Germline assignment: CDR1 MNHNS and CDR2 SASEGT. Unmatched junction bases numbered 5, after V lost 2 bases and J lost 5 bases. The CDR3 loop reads CASSETGQGKETQYF. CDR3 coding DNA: TGTGCCAGCAGTGAAACGGGACAGGGGAAGGAGACCCAGTACTTC.

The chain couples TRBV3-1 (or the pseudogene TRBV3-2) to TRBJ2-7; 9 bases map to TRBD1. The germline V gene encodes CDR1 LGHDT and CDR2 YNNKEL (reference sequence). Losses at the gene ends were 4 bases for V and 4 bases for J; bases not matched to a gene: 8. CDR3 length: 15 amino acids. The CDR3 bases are TGTGCCAGCAGCCCGGGGACCGGGACAGGGTACGAGCAGTACTTC. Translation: CASSPGTGTGYEQYF.

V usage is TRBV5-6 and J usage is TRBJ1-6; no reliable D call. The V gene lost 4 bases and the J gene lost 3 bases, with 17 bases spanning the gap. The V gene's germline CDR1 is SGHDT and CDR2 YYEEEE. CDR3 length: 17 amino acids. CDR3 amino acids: CASSLSAGQNYNSPLHF. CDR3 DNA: TGTGCCAGCAGCCTCTCGGCAGGCCAAAACTATAATTCACCCCTCCACTTT.

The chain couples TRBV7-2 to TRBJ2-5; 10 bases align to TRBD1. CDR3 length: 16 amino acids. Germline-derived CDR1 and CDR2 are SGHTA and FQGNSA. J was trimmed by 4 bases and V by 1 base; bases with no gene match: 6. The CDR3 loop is CASSLGAGQGRETQYF. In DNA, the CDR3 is TGTGCCAGCAGCTTAGGGGCGGGACAGGGGAGAGAGACCCAGTACTTC.

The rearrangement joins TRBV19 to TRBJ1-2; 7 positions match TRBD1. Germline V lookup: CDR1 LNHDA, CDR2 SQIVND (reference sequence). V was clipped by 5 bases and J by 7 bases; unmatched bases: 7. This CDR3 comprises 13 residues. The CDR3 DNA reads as TGTGCCAGTAGTCGGTCAGGGGGTGGTGGCTACACCTTC. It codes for CASSRSGGGGYTF.

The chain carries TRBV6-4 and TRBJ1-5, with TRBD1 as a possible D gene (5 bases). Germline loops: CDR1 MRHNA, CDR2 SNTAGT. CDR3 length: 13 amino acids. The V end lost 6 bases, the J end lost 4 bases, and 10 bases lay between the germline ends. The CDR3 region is CASSQGANQPQHF. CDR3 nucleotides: TGTGCCAGCAGCCAAGGGGCGAATCAGCCCCAGCATTTT.

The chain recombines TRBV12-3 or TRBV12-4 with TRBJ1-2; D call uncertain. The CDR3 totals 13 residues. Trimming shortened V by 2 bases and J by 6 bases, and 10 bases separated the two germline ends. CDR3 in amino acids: CASSLTDINGYTF. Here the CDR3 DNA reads TGTGCCAGCAGTTTAACCGACATTAATGGCTACACCTTC.

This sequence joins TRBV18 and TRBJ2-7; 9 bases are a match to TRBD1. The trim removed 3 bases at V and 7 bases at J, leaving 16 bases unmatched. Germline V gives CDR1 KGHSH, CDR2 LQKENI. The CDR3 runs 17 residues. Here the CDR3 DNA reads TGTGCCAGCTCACCGCCAGGTCCCCCGGGACAGGGCAAGGAGCAGTACTTC. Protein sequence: CASSPPGPPGQGKEQYF.

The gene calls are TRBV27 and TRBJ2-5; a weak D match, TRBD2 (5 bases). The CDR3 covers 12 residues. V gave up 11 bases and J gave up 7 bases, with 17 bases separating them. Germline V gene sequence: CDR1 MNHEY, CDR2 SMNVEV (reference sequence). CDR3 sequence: CAAAGLAGTQYF. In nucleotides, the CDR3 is TGTGCCGCCGCAGGCCTAGCTGGGACCCAGTACTTC.